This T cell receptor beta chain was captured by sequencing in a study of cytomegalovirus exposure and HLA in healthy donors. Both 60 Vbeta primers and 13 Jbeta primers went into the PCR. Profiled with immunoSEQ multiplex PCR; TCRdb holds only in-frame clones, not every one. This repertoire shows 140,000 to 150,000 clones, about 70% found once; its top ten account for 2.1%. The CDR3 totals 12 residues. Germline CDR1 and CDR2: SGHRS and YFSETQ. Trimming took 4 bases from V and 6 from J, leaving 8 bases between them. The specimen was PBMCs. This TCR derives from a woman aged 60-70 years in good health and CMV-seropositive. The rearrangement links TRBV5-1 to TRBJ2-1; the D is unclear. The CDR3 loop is CASSASSNEQFF. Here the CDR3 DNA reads TGCGCCAGCAGCGCTTCTAGCAATGAGCAGTTCTTC.